This paragraph covers one T cell receptor (beta chain) sequence. The source of the sample is a study of blood T cell repertoires in COVID-19. Study details: Acute and convalescent COVID-19 specimens originated in the United States, Italy and Spain. Sample material is recorded as cDNA or gDNA derived from T cells, B-cell-depleted T cells, or PBMCs.

There are 14 residues in the CDR3. Germline V gene sequence: CDR1 SGHTS, CDR2 YDEGEE. Trimming removed 0 bases at V and 0 bases at J, with 4 bases between. In the authors' workflow: How many nucleated cells were present was estimated from reference gene primer amplification. Some clones are missing from TCRdb's copy, which holds only in-frame ones; the method was immunoSEQ multiplex PCR. D and trimming were read from the DNA, whereas the V and J calls and clone size are those reported in that table. The repertoire holds around 92,000 clones, with roughly 86% as singletons. This chain uses TRBV5-8 with TRBJ1-5; D gene unclear. The receptor was derived from a human donor in a cohort sampled during active COVID-19. The sequenced sample consisted of peripheral blood. CDR3 DNA sequence: TGTGCCAGCAGCTTGGACAGTAGCAATCAGCCCCAGCATTTT. Translated: CASSLDSSNQPQHF.